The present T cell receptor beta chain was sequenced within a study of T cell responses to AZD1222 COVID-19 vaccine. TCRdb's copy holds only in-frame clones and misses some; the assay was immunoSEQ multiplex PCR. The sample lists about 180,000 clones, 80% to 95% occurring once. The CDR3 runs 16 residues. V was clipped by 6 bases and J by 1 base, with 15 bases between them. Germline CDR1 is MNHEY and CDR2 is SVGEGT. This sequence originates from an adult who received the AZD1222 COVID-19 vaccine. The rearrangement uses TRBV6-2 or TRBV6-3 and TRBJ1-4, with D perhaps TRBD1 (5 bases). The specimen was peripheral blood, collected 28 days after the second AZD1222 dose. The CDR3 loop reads CASSPGAGLTNEKLFF. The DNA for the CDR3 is TGTGCCAGCAGCCCTGGCGCAGGGCTAACTAATGAAAAACTGTTTTTT.